The clone carrying this TCR beta chain was recorded a few times. Its antigen remains unidentified. Each CDR3 protein gets one entry after TCRdb re-called the RT-PCR reads with MiXCR. The sample lists approximately 700,000 distinct CDR3 sequences; about a sixth were seen once. The sample is drawn from a study of response to subunit inactivated influenza vaccine. The CDR3 runs 16 residues. The V gene's germline CDR1 is MNHEY and CDR2 SVGEGT. J lost 0 bases, V lost 7 bases, and 9 bases had no gene match. General study findings and limits: Only a handful of new T cells, the authors suggested, are recruited with each seasonal influenza vaccination.

Material: PBMCs from blood, obtained approximately 12 days after vaccination. The receptor's source is a man aged 50 to 60 who received an inactivated influenza vaccine. This chain links TRBV6-2 or TRBV6-3 with TRBJ2-1, with 7 bases matching TRBD2. The CDR3 loop is CASTGRGMSSYNEQFF. Here the CDR3 DNA reads TGTGCCAGCACCGGGCGGGGGATGAGCTCCTACAATGAGCAGTTCTTC.